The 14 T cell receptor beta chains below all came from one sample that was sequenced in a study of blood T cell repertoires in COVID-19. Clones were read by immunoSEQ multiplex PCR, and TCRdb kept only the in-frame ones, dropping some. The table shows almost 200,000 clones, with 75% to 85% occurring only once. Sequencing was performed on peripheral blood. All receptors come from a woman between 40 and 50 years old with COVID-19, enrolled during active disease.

The CDR3 reads CASSYSLPGADTQYF. CDR3 nucleotide sequence: TGTGCCAGCAGTTACTCCCTGCCAGGGGCAGATACGCAGTATTTT. The J gene is TRBJ2-3, the V gene TRBV6-5; possible D gene TRBD1, 6 bases. Germline lookup yields CDR1 MNHEY and CDR2 SVGAGI. This CDR3 contains 15 residues. Trimming cost V 0 bases and J 4 bases, with 11 bases left between them.

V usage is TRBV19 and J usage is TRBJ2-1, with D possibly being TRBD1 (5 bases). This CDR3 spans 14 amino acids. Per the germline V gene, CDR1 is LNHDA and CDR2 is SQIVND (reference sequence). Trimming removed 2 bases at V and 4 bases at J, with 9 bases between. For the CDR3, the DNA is TGTGCCAGTAGTATAAAAGACAGTTACAATGAGCAGTTCTTC. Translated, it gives CASSIKDSYNEQFF.

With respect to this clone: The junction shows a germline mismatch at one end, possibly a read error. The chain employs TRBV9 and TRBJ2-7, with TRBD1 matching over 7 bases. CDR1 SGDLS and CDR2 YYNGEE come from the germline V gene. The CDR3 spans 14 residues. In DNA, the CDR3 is TGTGCCAGCAGCCCCCGGACAGGTTCCTCCGAGCAGTACTTC. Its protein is CASSPRTGSSEQYF.

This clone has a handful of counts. CDR3 DNA: TGTGCCGCAGACAGGGCGTCTAATGAAAAACTGTTTTTT. Its protein product is CAADRASNEKLFF. The chain employs TRBV7-9 and TRBJ1-4, with 7 bases identical to TRBD1. Per the germline V gene, CDR1 is SEHNR and CDR2 is FQNEAQ (reference sequence). V gave up 11 bases and J gave up 3 bases; unmatched junction bases: 6. This CDR3 region has 13 residues.

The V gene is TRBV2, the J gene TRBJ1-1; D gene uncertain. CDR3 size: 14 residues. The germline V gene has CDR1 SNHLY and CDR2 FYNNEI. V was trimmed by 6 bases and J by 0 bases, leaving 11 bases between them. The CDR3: CASRRAGLNTEAFF. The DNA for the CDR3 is TGTGCCAGCAGGAGGGCCGGGTTGAACACTGAAGCTTTCTTT. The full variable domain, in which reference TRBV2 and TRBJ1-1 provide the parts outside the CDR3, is EPEVTQTPSHQVTQMGQEVILRCVPISNHLYFYWYRQILGQKVEFLVSFYNNEISEKSEIFDDQFSVERPDGSNFTLKIRSTKLEDSAMYFCASRRAGLNTEAFFGQGTRLTVV.

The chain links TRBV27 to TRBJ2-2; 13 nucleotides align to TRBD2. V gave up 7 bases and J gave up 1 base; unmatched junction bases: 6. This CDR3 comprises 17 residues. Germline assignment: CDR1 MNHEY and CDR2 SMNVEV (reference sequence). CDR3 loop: CASTALAGGGNTGELFF. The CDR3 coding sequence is TGTGCCAGCACCGCACTAGCGGGAGGGGGGAACACCGGGGAGCTGTTTTTT.

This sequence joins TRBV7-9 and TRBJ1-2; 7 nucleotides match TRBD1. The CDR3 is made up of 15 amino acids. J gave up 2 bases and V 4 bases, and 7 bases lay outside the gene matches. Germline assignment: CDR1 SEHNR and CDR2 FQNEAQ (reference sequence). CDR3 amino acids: CASSSQGLGNYGYTF. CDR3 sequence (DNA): TGTGCCAGCAGCTCACAGGGGCTAGGGAACTATGGCTACACCTTC.

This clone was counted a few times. CDR3 amino acids: CAISEQEDTEAFF. The CDR3 coding sequence is TGTGCCATCAGTGAGCAGGAGGACACTGAAGCTTTCTTT. V and J are TRBV10-3 and TRBJ1-1; no firm D call. Trimming left V 2 bases short and J 3 bases short, with 7 bases between. The CDR3 spans 13 residues. Germline V CDR1 and CDR2: ENHRY, SYGVKD.

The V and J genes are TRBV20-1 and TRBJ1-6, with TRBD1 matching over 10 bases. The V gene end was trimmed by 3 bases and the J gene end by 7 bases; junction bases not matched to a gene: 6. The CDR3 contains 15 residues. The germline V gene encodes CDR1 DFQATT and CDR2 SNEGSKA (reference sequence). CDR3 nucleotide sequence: TGCAGTGCTAGTATGGCGGACAGGGGGAATTCACCCCTCCACTTT. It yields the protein CSASMADRGNSPLHF.

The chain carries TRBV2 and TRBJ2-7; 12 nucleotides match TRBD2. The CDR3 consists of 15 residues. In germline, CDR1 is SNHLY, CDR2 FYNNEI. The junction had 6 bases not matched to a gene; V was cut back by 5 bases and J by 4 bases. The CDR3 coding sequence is TGTGCCAGCAGTCCGACTAGCGGGAGTATGTACGAGCAGTACTTC. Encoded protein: CASSPTSGSMYEQYF.

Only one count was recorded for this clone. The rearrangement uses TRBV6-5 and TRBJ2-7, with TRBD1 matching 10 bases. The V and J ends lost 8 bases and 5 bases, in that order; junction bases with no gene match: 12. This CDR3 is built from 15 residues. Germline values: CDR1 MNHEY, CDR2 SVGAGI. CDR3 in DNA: TGTGCCAGCTTATCCCGGGACAGGGGTCGGCACGAGCAGTACTTC. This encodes CASLSRDRGRHEQYF.

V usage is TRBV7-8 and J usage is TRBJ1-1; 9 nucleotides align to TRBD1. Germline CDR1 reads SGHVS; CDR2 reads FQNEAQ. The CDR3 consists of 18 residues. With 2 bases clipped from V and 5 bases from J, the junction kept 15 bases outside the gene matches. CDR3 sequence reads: CASSLYTSGDRVRTEAFF. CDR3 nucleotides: TGTGCCAGCAGCTTATATACGTCGGGGGACAGGGTGAGGACTGAAGCTTTCTTT.

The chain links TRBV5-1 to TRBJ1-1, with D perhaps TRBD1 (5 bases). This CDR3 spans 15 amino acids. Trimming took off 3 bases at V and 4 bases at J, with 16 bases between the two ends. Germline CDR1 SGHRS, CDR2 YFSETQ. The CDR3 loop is CASSSLGGDLTEAFF. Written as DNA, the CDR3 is TGCGCCAGCAGCTCGCTGGGCGGGGACCTCACTGAAGCTTTCTTT.

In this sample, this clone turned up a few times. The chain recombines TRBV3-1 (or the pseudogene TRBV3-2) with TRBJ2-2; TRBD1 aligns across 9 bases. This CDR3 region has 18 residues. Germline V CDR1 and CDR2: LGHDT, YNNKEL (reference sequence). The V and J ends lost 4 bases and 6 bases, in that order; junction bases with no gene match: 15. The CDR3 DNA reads TGTGCCAGCAGCCCAATATGCCCGGGACAGGGAGTCCCCGGGGAGCTGTTTTTT. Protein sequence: CASSPICPGQGVPGELFF.